This TCR beta chain was sequenced for a study of Graves' ophthalmopathy and Graves' hyperthyroidism (dated by TCRdb to 2016 to 2019). Context from the whole study: Peripheral blood was collected at initial diagnosis, prior to any treatment. In total, 135 blood samples were TCR-sequenced: 40 to 45 ophthalmopathy, roughly 80 hyperthyroidism and approximately 17 hyperthyroidism-to-ophthalmopathy patients. For independent validation, a separate cohort was made up of roughly 19 hyperthyroidism patients plus 17 patients who later progressed from hyperthyroidism to ophthalmopathy. The study used signatures of the TCR beta repertoire to tell Graves' ophthalmopathy apart from Graves' hyperthyroidism and to predict which patients would progress to ophthalmopathy. To explore V-J signatures that distinguish ophthalmopathy from hyperthyroidism, a discovery set of about a hundred patients was enrolled, made up of around 44 with ophthalmopathy and some 56 with stable hyperthyroidism. After sampling, hyperthyroidism patients received methimazole starting at 30 mg daily, and ophthalmopathy patients received high-dose intravenous methylprednisolone. The approximately 100 discovery patients were divided at random into training and test sets in a 7:3 ratio. In roughly 6 hyperthyroidism patients, the T-cell repertoires found in thyroid tissue were compared with those found in blood. Broader findings and caveats from the paper: In cross-validation, the 13-signature model distinguished ophthalmopathy from stable hyperthyroidism with about 89% sensitivity and around 81% specificity, while in the test set the corresponding values were about 80% and 75%. In validation, the model predicted ophthalmopathy progression with over 60% sensitivity and around 72% specificity; some 13 predicted patients were CT-confirmed with GO in a median of around 6.5 months. Most expanded thyroid clonotypes with frequency above 0.001 were also detected in blood, suggesting blood repertoires may reflect the thyroid immune response. No statistical method was used to predetermine the sample size, and group allocation was not hidden from the investigators.

Trimming takes 5 bases from V and 0 bases from J, and the germline ends sit 11 bases apart. According to the germline V gene (reference sequence), CDR1 reads DFQATT and CDR2 reads SNEGSKA. The CDR3, from cysteine to phenylalanine, totals 14 residues. Only the CDR3 DNA stays, 42 bases, in frame from base 1. Stable hyperthyroidism was defined as no progression to ophthalmopathy within 18 months of follow-up. Hyperthyroidism patients were newly diagnosed, were aged 18 to 65 years, and had a disease duration under 2 months. Patients were excluded if they had other autoimmune diseases, uncontrolled infections, pregnancy or lactation. Clinical symptoms, serum thyroxine, TRAb, thyroid ultrasound and orbital computed tomography were used for diagnosis. Ficoll-Paque density gradient centrifugation was used to isolate PBMCs from approximately 10 ml of fresh peripheral blood. Total RNA was extracted using Trizol reagent, and RNA quality was checked on an Agilent 2100 Bioanalyzer.

This clonotype was seen repeatedly, ten times or more. Its antigen is unknown. No qualities accompany the bases; no much larger clone lies one base away. TCR beta CDR3 regions were amplified from RNA transcripts for repertoire sequencing. The first round of RT-PCR was done with HTBI primers and the Qiagen OneStep RT-PCR kit, and was followed by a second round of multiplex PCR, then size selection and purification. Libraries were sequenced on an Illumina HiSeq2000 using paired-end 100 bp reads. The original methods were these. SOAPnuke was used for read processing, and reads with adapters, uncalled bases, a mean Phred below 15, or no exact constant-primer or identifier match were discarded. COPE v1.2.5 was used to merge high-quality paired reads. Each unique nucleotide sequence was defined as a clonotype, and clonotypes were aligned to IMGT TRB V, D and J references with MiTCR v1.1. Analysis was restricted to V-J combinations with a frequency above 0.0001, which covered about 99% of repertoires. A TCR clonal expansion and chaos score per V-J combination was defined as the ratio of F50 clonal expansion to chaos observed in the TCRdist matrix. Welch's t-statistics and random forest were used to narrow the features down to around twelve V-J combinations, which were then fed into a naive Bayes classifier. Thyroid-blood repertoire similarity was quantified with the Morisita-Horn index. In-frame beta chains were kept once TCRdb had trimmed the public reads at Q25 with fastp and called clones with MiXCR. Each record represents a unique CDR3 protein, reported with the most common genes and DNA among its rows. These V and J calls rely on TCRdb rather than the paper's analysis. The sample yields about 380,000 distinct CDR3 sequences; roughly 15% were counted once. The ten largest clonotypes hold roughly 7% of the sample.

The rearrangement joined TRBV20-1 to TRBJ2-4, and possibly TRBD1, on 5 matching bases. The TCR sequence derives from a woman younger than 30 with stable Graves' hyperthyroidism. Donor details come from another sample of the same person, matched by shared clones. Sequencing input: peripheral blood. The nucleotide sequence reads TGCAGTGCTGGGGCATATCTAGCCAAAAACATTCAGTACTTC. It codes for CSAGAYLAKNIQYF.